These 11 T cell receptor beta chains came from one sample sequenced in a study of breast tumors, draining lymph nodes, adjacent tissues. TCRdb recomputed calls from the multiplex PCR reads with MiXCR, one row per CDR3 protein. Of approximately 300,000 distinct CDR3 sequences detected, about 33% appear once; the ten largest clones hold more than 0.85%. Samples came from axillary lymph nodes draining the breast cancer. The source material was axillary lymph node tissue. The receptors here all came from a female donor with breast cancer. Some clones in this sample may be carry-over from other donors' samples.

This clonotype was seen at least ten times. The J gene is TRBJ2-7, the V gene TRBV10-3, with D hard to call. The CDR3 has 13 residues. Germline assignment: CDR1 ENHRY and CDR2 SYGVKD. The V end lost 10 bases, the J end lost 7 bases, and 20 bases lay between the germline ends. The DNA of the CDR3 is TGTGCCACCAGAGACGGCTTGGTGGGGGAGCAGTACTTC. Protein product: CATRDGLVGEQYF.

Concerning this clonotype: This may come from a read error, since a much larger clone is one base off. The CDR3 is CSSSLGASGSFEQYF. In DNA, the CDR3 is TGTTCCAGCAGCTTGGGGGCTAGCGGGAGCTTCGAGCAGTACTTC. V and J are TRBV5-6 and TRBJ2-7; 10 bases are a match to TRBD2. The CDR3 consists of 15 residues. Germline-derived CDR1 and CDR2 are SGHDT and YYEEEE.

This clonotype has at least ten counts. The chain joins TRBV10-1 to TRBJ2-2; D gene uncertain. Trimming removed 2 bases from V and 4 bases from J, with 11 bases in between. Germline V gene sequence: CDR1 WNHNN, CDR2 SYGVQD (reference sequence). This CDR3 comprises 15 residues. The CDR3 protein is CASSEKHTSTGELFF. The DNA for the CDR3 is TGCGCCAGCAGTGAGAAGCATACGAGCACCGGGGAGCTGTTTTTT.

Many counts were recorded for this clonotype. V is TRBV6-5 and J is TRBJ2-7; 8 bases align to TRBD1. V trimming: 6 bases; J trimming: 4 bases; junction bases outside the gene matches: 8. Germline V gene sequence: CDR1 MNHEY, CDR2 SVGAGI. There are 14 residues in the CDR3. The DNA of the CDR3 is TGTGCCAGCAGAGACCAGGGGGCGAAGTACGAGCAGTACTTC. Translating it yields CASRDQGAKYEQYF.

This clonotype was seen repeatedly, ten times or more. The chain couples TRBV12-3 or TRBV12-4 to TRBJ1-5; D is ambiguous. The CDR3 runs to 13 residues. V lost 6 bases to trimming and J lost 6 bases, with 12 bases between them. The CDR3 protein is CASSQGNGQPQHF. The DNA of the CDR3 is TGTGCCAGCAGCCAAGGGAATGGTCAGCCCCAGCATTTT.

This clonotype has a count of ten or more. V and J are TRBV20-1 and TRBJ1-5; the D is unclear. This CDR3 has 12 residues. Trimming shortened V by 6 bases and J by 6 bases, and 12 bases separated the two germline ends. From germline, CDR1 is DFQATT and CDR2 SNEGSKA (reference sequence). The CDR3 DNA is TGCAGTGCAGGAGAGAGAGGTCAGCCCCAGCATTTT. Its protein is CSAGERGQPQHF.

This chain joins TRBV30 and TRBJ1-2; 7 bases match TRBD1. J gave up 7 bases and V 1 base, and 9 bases lay outside the gene matches. This CDR3 is 14 amino acids long. Looked up from germline, CDR1 is GTSNPN and CDR2 is SVGIG (reference sequence). The CDR3 is CAWSEGQPRGGYTF. In DNA form, the CDR3 reads TGTGCCTGGAGTGAGGGACAGCCAAGGGGTGGCTACACCTTC. Looking up the rest from reference TRBV30 and TRBJ1-2 gives the full variable domain: SQTIHQWPATLVQPVGSPLSLECTVEGTSNPNLYWYRQAAGRGLQLLFYSVGIGQISSEVPQNLSASRPQDRQFILSSKKLLLSDSGFYLCAWSEGQPRGGYTFGSGTRLTVV.

The table lists this clonotype with many counts. In DNA, the CDR3 is TGTGCCAGCAGGGCAACAGGGGAAGGGGGTAATGAAAAACTGTTTTTT. This gives the protein CASRATGEGGNEKLFF. V gene TRBV3-1 combines with J gene TRBJ1-4; TRBD1 matches 7 bases. J was trimmed by 4 bases and V by 6 bases; bases with no gene match: 11. CDR3 length: 16 amino acids. The germline V gene has CDR1 LGHDT and CDR2 YNNKEL (reference sequence). Supplemented by reference TRBV3-1 and TRBJ1-4, the full variable domain reads DTAVSQTPKYLVTQMGNDKSIKCEQNLGHDTMYWYKQDSKKFLKIMFSYNNKELIINETVPNRFSPKSPDKAHLNLHINSLELGDSAVYFCASRATGEGGNEKLFFGSGTQLSVL.

This clonotype was recorded many times. This rearrangement joins TRBV7-9 to TRBJ1-3; D is possibly TRBD1 (5 bases). Germline CDR1 SEHNR, CDR2 FQNEAQ (reference sequence). This CDR3 comprises 14 residues. Trimming removed 7 bases at V and 0 bases at J, with 10 bases between. The CDR3: CASKRGSSGNTIYF. Here the CDR3 DNA reads TGTGCCAGCAAAAGGGGAAGCTCTGGAAACACCATATATTTT.

In its sample, this clonotype was seen many times. V and J are TRBV6-5 and TRBJ1-2; no reliable D call. Germline V gene lookup returns CDR1 MNHEY and CDR2 SVGAGI. The V end was cut by 6 bases, the J end by 4 bases, with 12 bases between. The CDR3 runs 13 residues. The CDR3 DNA sequence: TGTGCCAGCAGCGAACGGGCAGGCTATGGCTACACCTTC. Translated: CASSERAGYGYTF.

Concerning this clonotype: A read error is possible here, since a much larger clone lies one base away. The chain joins TRBV4-1 to TRBJ2-1, with D possibly TRBD1 on 5 matching bases. Germline CDR1 reads MGHRA; CDR2 reads YSYEKL. The CDR3 sequence is 17 residues long. Deletions cut 0 bases from V and 3 bases from J, with 15 bases between. The CDR3: CASSQDAAGHYYNEQFF. The DNA of the CDR3 is TGCGCCAGCAGCCAAGATGCCGCAGGGCACTACTACAATGAGCAGTTCTTC.